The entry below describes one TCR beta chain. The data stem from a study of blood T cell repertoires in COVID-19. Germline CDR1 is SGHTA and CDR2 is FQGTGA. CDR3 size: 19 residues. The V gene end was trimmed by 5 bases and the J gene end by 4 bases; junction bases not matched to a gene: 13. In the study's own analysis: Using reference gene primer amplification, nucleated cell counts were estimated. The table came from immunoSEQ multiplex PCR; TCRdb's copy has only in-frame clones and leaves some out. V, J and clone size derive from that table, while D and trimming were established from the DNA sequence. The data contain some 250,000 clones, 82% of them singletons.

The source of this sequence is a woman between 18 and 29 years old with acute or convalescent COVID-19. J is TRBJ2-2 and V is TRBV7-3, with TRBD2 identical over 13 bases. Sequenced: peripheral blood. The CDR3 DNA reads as TGTGCCAGCAGCCTCAACGGCCCGACTAGCGGGAGGCTCACCGGGGAGCTGTTTTTT. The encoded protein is CASSLNGPTSGRLTGELFF.